This T cell receptor (beta chain) was recorded in a study of CD8 T cells in Susac syndrome. Random hexamers primed reverse transcription of roughly 0.5 to 1 ug RNA. TCRdb re-called the immunoSEQ multiplex PCR reads with MiXCR, one entry per CDR3 protein. The sample has some 190,000 distinct CDR3 sequences, 94% seen once. CDR1 MNHEY and CDR2 SVGAGI come from the germline V gene. This CDR3 has 12 residues. Trimming removed 7 bases from V and 5 bases from J, with 8 bases in between. The sequenced material came from CD4+ T cells from PBMCs. The chain uses TRBV6-5 and TRBJ2-2; no clear D gene. The source is a human donor with Susac syndrome. The CDR3 reads CASNGQTGELFF. In DNA form, the CDR3 reads TGTGCCAGCAACGGCCAGACCGGGGAGCTGTTTTTT.